This TCR beta chain emerged from a study of blood T cell repertoires in COVID-19. Study at large: The United States, Italy and Spain supplied acute and convalescent COVID-19 samples. The cDNA or gDNA used as material had been derived from T cells, B-cell-depleted T cells, or PBMCs.

As processed by the authors: Estimation of nucleated cell counts was performed using reference gene primer amplification. Clones were read by immunoSEQ multiplex PCR, and TCRdb kept only the in-frame ones, dropping some. V and J calls and clone size follow that table, whereas D and trimming were derived from the DNA. The top ten hold 4% to 4.5% of the sample, which has 250,000 or so clones, roughly 86% seen once. This CDR3 spans 15 amino acids. Trimming pared 5 bases from V and 2 bases from J, leaving 13 bases between. The germline CDR1 and CDR2 sequences are MNHEY and SMNVEV (reference sequence). The clonotype originates from a man aged 45 to 65 with acute or convalescent COVID-19. The chain joins TRBV27 to TRBJ1-5; maybe TRBD1 (5 bases). Sequencing was carried out using peripheral blood. CDR3 region: CASSNQGVGNQPQHF. CDR3 sequence (DNA): TGTGCCAGCAGTAACCAGGGTGTTGGCAATCAGCCCCAGCATTTT.